This entry describes one TCR beta chain. The length of the CDR3 is 15 residues. Trimming at V came to 6 bases and at J to 2 bases, leaving 5 bases not matched to a gene. CDR1 LNHDA and CDR2 SQIVND come from the germline V gene (reference sequence). This sample stems from a study of monozygotic twins with cystic fibrosis. TCRdb's table, derived via immunoSEQ multiplex PCR, lists solely in-frame clones and lacks some. The sample carries 20,000 to 30,000 clones, approximately 90% recorded once. This chain links TRBV19 with TRBJ1-5, with TRBD1 identical over 9 bases. This sequence was found in a girl aged 2-10 years with cystic fibrosis. The sequencing input was blood. CDR3 in amino acids: CASRVTGGGNQPQHF. As DNA, the CDR3 is TGTGCCAGTAGGGTGACAGGGGGGGGCAATCAGCCCCAGCATTTT.